This T cell receptor beta chain was observed in a study of control samples from healthy donors and cancer patients. TCRdb's table, derived via immunoSEQ multiplex PCR, lists solely in-frame clones and lacks some. The table includes a few hundred thousand clones, around nine tenths detected once. The sample consisted of PBMCs. This TCR was sampled from a man aged 40-49 years with head and neck cancer.

CDR3 residues: CASRGQGTFSGANVLTF. The CDR3 DNA reads as TGTGCCAGCAGGGGACAGGGGACATTCTCTGGGGCCAACGTCCTGACTTTC. The V call is TRBV2, the J call TRBJ2-6; 10 nucleotides match TRBD1. The CDR3 contains 17 residues. The trim removed 6 bases at V and 0 bases at J, leaving 5 bases unmatched. In germline, CDR1 is SNHLY, CDR2 FYNNEI. Filled out from reference TRBV2 and TRBJ2-6, the complete variable domain reads EPEVTQTPSHQVTQMGQEVILRCVPISNHLYFYWYRQILGQKVEFLVSFYNNEISEKSEIFDDQFSVERPDGSNFTLKIRSTKLEDSAMYFCASRGQGTFSGANVLTFGAGSRLTVL.